This T cell receptor beta chain appears in the sequencing data of a study of blood T cell repertoires in COVID-19. Participant ages covered roughly 18 to 89 years across 25 or so US areas. The CDR3 totals 13 residues. V lost 0 bases, J lost 5 bases, and 8 bases lay in between. Germline V gives CDR1 SGHRS, CDR2 YFSETQ. Measured with immunoSEQ multiplex PCR; TCRdb has only the in-frame clones, and not every one. The profile covers over 200,000 clones, with approximately 90% appearing a single time and less than 14% taken by the ten largest. The specimen was PBMCs or T cells enriched from blood (not recorded which). This rearrangement joins TRBV5-1 to TRBJ1-2; D unresolved. The sequence derives from a young man who had recovered from COVID-19. In DNA form, the CDR3 reads TGCGCCAGCAGCTTGGATCTTGAGTATGGCTACACCTTC. The encoded protein is CASSLDLEYGYTF.